This entry lists 29 T cell receptor beta chains sequenced from one sample in a study of OX40 agonist ivuxolimab in advanced cancers. The protocol was immunoSEQ multiplex PCR, while the TCRdb copy is restricted to in-frame clones and leaves out a portion. The sample lists under 80,000 clones; 70% to 90% were seen once. Here the sequenced sample was CD4+ or CD8+ T cells sorted from blood, taken in a trial of the OX40 agonist ivuxolimab. These receptor sequences come from an adult with an advanced solid tumor such as melanoma, head and neck, liver or kidney cancer.

V and J are TRBV5-1 and TRBJ1-1; D unclear. Germline CDR1 reads SGHRS; CDR2 reads YFSETQ. This CDR3 region has 15 residues. V dropped 0 bases and J dropped 1 base, with 10 bases sitting between them. CDR3 in amino acids: CASSLAKSANTEAFF. The CDR3 DNA reads as TGCGCCAGCAGCTTGGCGAAGTCTGCGAACACTGAAGCTTTCTTT.

The chain combines TRBV30 with TRBJ1-4; no definite D call. The CDR3 totals 11 residues. Trimming left V 0 bases short and J 8 bases short, with 4 bases between. Germline CDR1 GTSNPN, CDR2 SVGIG (reference sequence). CDR3 sequence reads: CAWSVGEKLFF. The CDR3 DNA reads as TGTGCCTGGAGTGTCGGGGAAAAACTGTTTTTT.

The gene calls are TRBV5-4 and TRBJ2-4; 7 nucleotides line up with TRBD1. The germline V gene encodes CDR1 SGHNT and CDR2 YYREEE (reference sequence). Germline trimming cut 3 bases from V and 0 bases from J; bases unmatched to any gene: 9. The CDR3 is made up of 17 amino acids. CDR3 in amino acids: CASSSRTGPLAKNIQYF. The CDR3 coding sequence is TGTGCCAGCAGCTCACGGACAGGTCCCTTAGCCAAAAACATTCAGTACTTC.

CDR3 in amino acids: CASSSTPGAQYF. The CDR3 DNA is TGCGCCAGCAGCTCGACCCCGGGGGCCCAGTACTTC. The genes are TRBV5-1 and TRBJ2-5; TRBD2 might be the D (6 bases). Germline CDR1 SGHRS, CDR2 YFSETQ. The ends were cut back, 3 bases at V and 9 bases at J, with 12 bases in the middle. This CDR3 contains 12 residues. The complete variable domain, with remaining parts taken from reference TRBV5-1 and TRBJ2-5, reads KAGVTQTPRYLIKTRGQQVTLSCSPISGHRSVSWYQQTPGQGLQFLFEYFSETQRNKGNFPGRFSGRQFSNSRSEMNVSTLELGDSALYLCASSSTPGAQYFGPGTRLLVL.

The CDR3 is CASSELLALIWDTQYF. CDR3 DNA: TGTGCCAGCAGTGAATTGCTAGCTTTAATCTGGGATACGCAGTATTTT. This chain links TRBV2 with TRBJ2-3; D is possibly TRBD2 (5 bases). The ends were cut back, 2 bases at V and 6 bases at J, with 18 bases in the middle. There are 16 residues in the CDR3. Germline V lookup: CDR1 SNHLY, CDR2 FYNNEI.

The chain has TRBV16 and TRBJ2-5; TRBD1 agrees at 11 bases. Looked up from germline, CDR1 is KGHSY and CDR2 is FQNENV. V lost 4 bases to trimming and J lost 1 base; unmatched junction nucleotides: 8. The CDR3 is made up of 17 amino acids. CDR3 region: CASSPPGTGGLQETQYF. Here the CDR3 DNA reads TGTGCCAGCAGCCCACCCGGGACAGGGGGGCTCCAAGAGACCCAGTACTTC.

This clone was counted once. The J gene is TRBJ2-6, the V gene TRBV10-1; tentatively, D is TRBD1 or TRBD2 (6 bases each). Germline V gene lookup returns CDR1 WNHNN and CDR2 SYGVQD (reference sequence). The CDR3 has 20 residues. Trimming pared 0 bases from V and 1 base from J, leaving 19 bases between. This chain's CDR3 is CASSESIDGGLSSGANVLTF. CDR3 DNA: TGCGCCAGCAGTGAGTCGATCGATGGGGGGCTCTCATCTGGGGCCAACGTCCTGACTTTC.

The chain carries TRBV2 and TRBJ2-7, with 10 bases identical to TRBD1. Germline-derived CDR1 and CDR2 are SNHLY and FYNNEI. V trimming: 5 bases; J trimming: 2 bases; junction bases outside the gene matches: 3. This CDR3 is 14 amino acids long. The CDR3 region has the DNA TGTGCCAGCAGTTGGGACAGGGGAACCTACGAGCAGTACTTC. Translation gives CASSWDRGTYEQYF.

The CDR3 DNA reads as TGTGCCAGCAGCCCCGCAGGGTCCTCTGGGGCCAACGTCCTGACTTTC. This sequence encodes CASSPAGSSGANVLTF. The chain recombines TRBV11-2 with TRBJ2-6; possibly TRBD1 for D (5 bases). The ends were cut back, 5 bases at V and 0 bases at J, with 11 bases in the middle. The CDR3 has 16 amino acids. Per the germline V gene, CDR1 is SGHAT and CDR2 is FQNNGV.

The gene calls are TRBV28 and TRBJ2-5; D gene ambiguous. TRBJ2-7 explains the end of the DNA better; the J call may be wrong. CDR3 size: 12 residues. Germline-derived CDR1 and CDR2 are MDHEN and SYDVKM. The CDR3 coding sequence is TGTGCCAGCATGGGCTACGACTACGAGCAGTACTTC. It specifies CASMGYDYEQYF.

This clone has only one observation. The gene calls are TRBV6-4 and TRBJ1-1; the D is unclear. The germline gives CDR1 MRHNA, CDR2 SNTAGT. V was pared by 6 bases and J by 0 bases, with 8 bases between. This CDR3 has 13 residues. CDR3 region: CASRINMNTEAFF. The CDR3 DNA follows: TGTGCCAGCAGAATTAATATGAACACTGAAGCTTTCTTT.

The rearrangement links TRBV4-2 to TRBJ2-7; 7 bases agree with TRBD2. V trimming: 4 bases; J trimming: 2 bases; junction bases outside the gene matches: 11. The CDR3 is 16 residues long. Germline CDR1 is LGHNA and CDR2 is YNFKEQ. For the CDR3, the DNA is TGTGCCAGCAGCCCCATGGTCGGGGGGTTCACCTACGAGCAGTACTTC. The encoded protein is CASSPMVGGFTYEQYF.

The rearrangement links TRBV6-5 to TRBJ1-1, with D uncertain. CDR1 and CDR2 from the germline V gene are MNHEY and SVGAGI. V shed 10 bases and J shed 1 base, with 10 bases lying between them. This CDR3 is 12 amino acids long. DNA of the CDR3: TGTGCCACCCGTACCAGGAACACTGAAGCTTTCTTT. Protein: CATRTRNTEAFF.

In the case of this clone: The junction departs from germline at one end; a sequencing error may be responsible. The chain recombines TRBV6-6 with TRBJ1-4; the match to TRBD1 covers 10 bases. The CDR3 runs 15 residues. Germline CDR1 and CDR2: MNHNY and SVGAGI (reference sequence). Written as DNA, the CDR3 is TGTGCCGGCAGTTACGTCGGGACAGGGGATGAAAAACTGTTTTTT. It translates to CAGSYVGTGDEKLFF.

In nucleotides, the CDR3 is TGTGCCAGCAGCCCAGCCCATACGACGGTACGCCTCCACTTT. This codes for CASSPAHTTVRLHF. The chain employs TRBV9 and TRBJ1-6; D remains ambiguous. The CDR3 has 14 amino acids. V dropped 4 bases and J dropped 15 bases, with 20 bases sitting between them. The germline gives CDR1 SGDLS, CDR2 YYNGEE. The whole variable domain, remainder taken from reference TRBV9 and TRBJ1-6, is DSGVTQTPKHLITATGQRVTLRCSPRSGDLSVYWYQQSLDQGLQFLIQYYNGEERAKGNILERFSAQQFPDLHSELNLSSLELGDSALYFCASSPAHTTVRLHFGNGTRLTVT.

V is TRBV9 and J is TRBJ1-1, with D unresolved. V gave up 0 bases and J gave up 1 base, with 7 bases separating them. This CDR3 contains 14 residues. Looked up from germline, CDR1 is SGDLS and CDR2 is YYNGEE. In DNA, the CDR3 is TGTGCCAGCAGCGTAGCACAGTCGAACACTGAAGCTTTCTTT. Protein sequence: CASSVAQSNTEAFF.

This chain links TRBV18 with TRBJ2-5; D call uncertain. CDR1 KGHSH and CDR2 LQKENI come from the germline V gene. Trimming took 1 base from V and 2 from J, leaving 5 bases between them. CDR3 length: 13 amino acids. The DNA of the CDR3 is TGTGCCAGCTCACCACTCAAACAAGAGACCCAGTACTTC. Its translation: CASSPLKQETQYF. Full variable domain (outside the CDR3, taken from reference TRBV18 and TRBJ2-5): NAGVMQNPRHLVRRRGQEARLRCSPMKGHSHVYWYRQLPEEGLKFMVYLQKENIIDESGMPKERFSAEFPKEGPSILRIQQVVRGDSAAYFCASSPLKQETQYFGPGTRLLVL.

This clone was recorded once. The chain has TRBV28 and TRBJ2-7; tentatively, D is TRBD2 (5 bases). Germline V gene data show CDR1 as MDHEN and CDR2 as SYDVKM. CDR3 length equals 15 residues. Between the trimmed V and J ends, which lost 5 bases and 8 bases, there was a span of 22 bases. The CDR3 DNA reads as TGTGCCAGCAGTCCCCGGGAATCCTCCCCCAGTAAGCAGTACTTC. Amino acids: CASSPRESSPSKQYF. Variable domain in full (rest from reference TRBV28 and TRBJ2-7): DVKVTQSSRYLVKRTGEKVFLECVQDMDHENMFWYRQDPGLGLRLIYFSYDVKMKEKGDIPEGYSVSREKKERFSLILESASTNQTSMYLCASSPRESSPSKQYFGPGTRLTVT.

This clone was counted once. The genes are TRBV19 and TRBJ1-1, with D possibly matching TRBD1 (6 bases). This CDR3 comprises 13 residues. From germline, CDR1 is LNHDA and CDR2 SQIVND (reference sequence). Trimming cost V 3 bases and J 7 bases, with 12 bases left between them. The CDR3 region has the DNA TGTGCCAGTAGTATCCAGGGGAGGGATGAAGCTTTCTTT. It is translated as CASSIQGRDEAFF. The full variable domain, with the rest looked up from reference TRBV19 and TRBJ1-1, is DGGITQSPKYLFRKEGQNVTLSCEQNLNHDAMYWYRQDPGQGLRLIYYSQIVNDFQKGDIAEGYSVSREKKESFPLTVTSAQKNPTAFYLCASSIQGRDEAFFGQGTRLTVV.

The rearrangement uses TRBV25-1 and TRBJ2-7; 7 positions match TRBD2. This CDR3 region has 14 residues. Germline lookup yields CDR1 MGHDK and CDR2 SYGVNS. The V and J ends lost 6 bases and 3 bases, in that order; junction bases with no gene match: 8. Written as DNA, the CDR3 is TGTGCCAGCAGAACTACGGGGGGAGTCTACGAGCAGTACTTC. Amino acids: CASRTTGGVYEQYF.

This clone showed up just once. This chain uses TRBV10-3 with TRBJ2-3, with TRBD2 matching over 8 bases. The CDR3 sequence is 16 residues long. Per germline, CDR1 ENHRY and CDR2 SYGVKD. Trimming at V came to 4 bases and at J to 6 bases, leaving 12 bases not matched to a gene. CDR3 sequence (DNA): TGTGCCATCAGTGGGGGGGGAGCGGGAGTGGTGGATACGCAGTATTTT. Translating gives CAISGGGAGVVDTQYF.

This clone has a single count. J is TRBJ2-1 and V is TRBV4-2; D possibly corresponds to TRBD2 (6 bases). From germline, CDR1 is LGHNA and CDR2 YNFKEQ. V was pared by 0 bases and J by 7 bases, with 16 bases between. There are 16 residues in the CDR3. Here the CDR3 reads CASSQDVGVRGNEQFF. CDR3 bases: TGTGCCAGCAGCCAAGACGTCGGCGTTCGGGGGAATGAGCAGTTCTTC.

The rearrangement links TRBV7-2 to TRBJ1-4; possible D gene TRBD1, 5 bases. The CDR3 consists of 13 residues. The V gene lost 5 bases and the J gene lost 6 bases, with 10 bases spanning the gap. Germline V gene sequence: CDR1 SGHTA, CDR2 FQGNSA. The CDR3 DNA is TGTGCCAGCAGCCCAAGACAGCATGAAAAACTGTTTTTT. Amino acids: CASSPRQHEKLFF.

The V gene is TRBV5-4, the J gene TRBJ2-1; D unclear. CDR1 and CDR2 (germline): SGHNT, YYREEE (reference sequence). CDR3 length: 16 residues. V lost 3 bases, J lost 4 bases, and 17 bases lay in between. CDR3 coding DNA: TGTGCCAGCAGCTCCGGCGGTCCGGTGGGGTACAATGAGCAGTTCTTC. It codes for CASSSGGPVGYNEQFF. The full variable domain, its missing parts supplied by reference TRBV5-4 and TRBJ2-1, is ETGVTQSPTHLIKTRGQQVTLRCSSQSGHNTVSWYQQALGQGPQFIFQYYREEENGRGNFPPRFSGLQFPNYSSELNVNALELDDSALYLCASSSGGPVGYNEQFFGPGTRLTVL.

The chain is built from TRBV2 and TRBJ2-7; D gene unclear. The germline V and J ends were trimmed by 0 bases and 3 bases, with 12 bases remaining between them. The CDR3 runs to 15 residues. Looked up from germline, CDR1 is SNHLY and CDR2 is FYNNEI. CDR3 coding DNA: TGTGCCAGCAGTGAAGCGGGCCGGACGGGCTACGAGCAGTACTTC. This translates into CASSEAGRTGYEQYF.

DNA of the CDR3: TGTGCCAGCAGCTTAGACAGGGGTAATTCACCCCTCCACTTT. Translation gives CASSLDRGNSPLHF. J is TRBJ1-6 and V is TRBV7-2, with 7 positions matching TRBD1. Trimming cost V 1 base and J 6 bases; bases outside gene matches: 0. Germline V gene lookup returns CDR1 SGHTA and CDR2 FQGNSA. The CDR3 runs to 14 residues.

The chain carries TRBV29-1 and TRBJ2-7; 7 bases line up with TRBD2. CDR1 and CDR2 (germline): SQVTM, ANQGSEA. V shed 4 bases and J 6 bases; nucleotides not matched to a gene: 15. CDR3 length equals 15 residues. Here the CDR3 reads CSVVGGGSLRGEQYF. In DNA form, the CDR3 reads TGCAGCGTTGTTGGCGGGGGTTCCTTACGGGGCGAGCAGTACTTC.

The genes are TRBV7-9 and TRBJ1-2; possible D gene TRBD1, 5 bases. This CDR3 has 14 residues. Germline CDR1 is SEHNR and CDR2 is FQNEAQ (reference sequence). V was cut by 1 base and J by 0 bases, with 6 bases left in between. CDR3 DNA: TGTGCCAGCAGCTTAGTGGGGGCTAACTATGGCTACACCTTC. Encoded protein: CASSLVGANYGYTF.

V gene TRBV7-3 combines with J gene TRBJ2-5; D is possibly TRBD1 or TRBD2 (5 bases each). The CDR3 consists of 14 residues. In germline, CDR1 is SGHTA, CDR2 FQGTGA. The V gene lost 5 bases and the J gene lost 2 bases, with 12 bases spanning the gap. For the CDR3, the DNA is TGTGCCAGCAGCCCGGGGCACACACAAGAGACCCAGTACTTC. Protein: CASSPGHTQETQYF.